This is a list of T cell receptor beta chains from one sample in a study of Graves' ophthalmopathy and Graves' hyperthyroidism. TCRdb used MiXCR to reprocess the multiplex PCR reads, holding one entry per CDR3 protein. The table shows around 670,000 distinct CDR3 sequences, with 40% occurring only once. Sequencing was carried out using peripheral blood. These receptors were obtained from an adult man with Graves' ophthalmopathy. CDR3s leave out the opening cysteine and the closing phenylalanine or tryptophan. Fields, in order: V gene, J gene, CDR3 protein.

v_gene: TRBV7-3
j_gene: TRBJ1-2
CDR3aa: ASSPEQGIPYGYT

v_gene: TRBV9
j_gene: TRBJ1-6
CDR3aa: ASSVGEGYNSPLH

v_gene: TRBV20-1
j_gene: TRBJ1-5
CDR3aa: SASLHGQPQH

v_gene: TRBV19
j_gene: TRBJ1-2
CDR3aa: ASSIDPAAYGYT

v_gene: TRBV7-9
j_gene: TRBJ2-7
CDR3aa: ASSTGLAGVRYEQY

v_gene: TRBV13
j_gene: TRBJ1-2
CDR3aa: ASSLNRDRGKDGYT

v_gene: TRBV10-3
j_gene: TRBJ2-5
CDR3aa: ASSYGTGRYQETQY

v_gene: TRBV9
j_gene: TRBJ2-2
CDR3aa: ASSQAHRTGELF

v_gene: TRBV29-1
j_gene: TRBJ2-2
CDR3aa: SVQQGPTGELF

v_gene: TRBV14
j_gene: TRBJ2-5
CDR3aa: ASRWGKAKRETQY

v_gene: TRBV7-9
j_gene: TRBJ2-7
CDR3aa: ASSQGGLAGIYEQY

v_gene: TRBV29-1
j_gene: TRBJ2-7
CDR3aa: SVDGMGQGDSYEQY

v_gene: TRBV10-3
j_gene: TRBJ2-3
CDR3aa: AISTGDTQY

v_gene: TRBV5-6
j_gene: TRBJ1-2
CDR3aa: ASTTETGINYGYT

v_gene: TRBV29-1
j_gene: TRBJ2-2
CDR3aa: SVSTGELF

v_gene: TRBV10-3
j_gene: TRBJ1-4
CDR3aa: ASTETGRDEKLF

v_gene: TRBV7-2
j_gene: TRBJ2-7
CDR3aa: ASSPSVGEQY

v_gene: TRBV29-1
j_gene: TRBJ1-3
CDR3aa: SVTGAVNSGNTIY

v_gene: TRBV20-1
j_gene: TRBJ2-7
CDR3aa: SAGRTDIGGAYEQY

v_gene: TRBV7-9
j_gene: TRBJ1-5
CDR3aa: ASSLGGVTNQPQH

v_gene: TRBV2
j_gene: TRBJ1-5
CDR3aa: ASSVGRVNQPQH

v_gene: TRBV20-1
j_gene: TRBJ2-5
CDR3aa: SASSGRGETQY

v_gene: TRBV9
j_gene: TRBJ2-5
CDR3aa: ARSVGDLETQY

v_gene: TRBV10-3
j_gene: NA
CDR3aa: AIKAIAGEQNEQF

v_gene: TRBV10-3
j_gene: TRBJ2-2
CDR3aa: AISEGAGELF

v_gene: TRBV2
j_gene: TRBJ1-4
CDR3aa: ASRRQFYEKLF

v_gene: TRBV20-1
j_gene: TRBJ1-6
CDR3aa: SASDRWNNSPLH

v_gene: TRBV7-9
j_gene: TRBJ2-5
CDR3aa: ASSLAVGSAETQY

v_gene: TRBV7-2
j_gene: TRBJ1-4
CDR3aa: ASSLSRNEKLF

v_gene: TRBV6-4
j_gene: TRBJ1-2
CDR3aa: AISESDAYGCT

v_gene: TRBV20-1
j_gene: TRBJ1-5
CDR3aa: SAELQGYVNQPQH

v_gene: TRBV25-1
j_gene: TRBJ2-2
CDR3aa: ASSETAGVPGELF

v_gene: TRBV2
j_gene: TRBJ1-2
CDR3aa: ASSARTGGYT

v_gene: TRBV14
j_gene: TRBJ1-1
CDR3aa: ASSQLGTVSEAF

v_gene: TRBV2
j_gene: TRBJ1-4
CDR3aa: ASRKEGGPLGKLF

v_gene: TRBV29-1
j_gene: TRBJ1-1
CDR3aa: SANSGGTEAF